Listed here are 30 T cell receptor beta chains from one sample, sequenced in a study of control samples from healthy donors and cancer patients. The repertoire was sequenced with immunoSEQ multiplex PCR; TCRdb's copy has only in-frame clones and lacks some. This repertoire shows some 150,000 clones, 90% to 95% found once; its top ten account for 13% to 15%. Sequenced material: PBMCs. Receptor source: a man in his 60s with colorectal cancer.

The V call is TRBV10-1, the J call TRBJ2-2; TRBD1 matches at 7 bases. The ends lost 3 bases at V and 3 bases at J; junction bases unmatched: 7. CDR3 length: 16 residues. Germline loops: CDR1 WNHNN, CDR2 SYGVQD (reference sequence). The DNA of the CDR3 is TGCGCCAGCAGTGAAAAGGGGACAGCTTACACCGGGGAGCTGTTTTTT. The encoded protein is CASSEKGTAYTGELFF.

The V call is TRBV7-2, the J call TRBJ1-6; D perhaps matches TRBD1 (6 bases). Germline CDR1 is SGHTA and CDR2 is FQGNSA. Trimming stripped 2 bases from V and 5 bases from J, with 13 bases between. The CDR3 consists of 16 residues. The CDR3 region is CASSLFPGAHNSPLHF. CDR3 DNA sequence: TGTGCCAGCAGCTTATTCCCGGGGGCGCATAATTCACCCCTCCACTTT.

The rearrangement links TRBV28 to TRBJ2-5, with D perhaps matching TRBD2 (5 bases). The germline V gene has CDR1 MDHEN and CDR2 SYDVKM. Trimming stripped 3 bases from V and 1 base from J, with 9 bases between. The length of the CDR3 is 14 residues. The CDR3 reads CASSFRGLQETQYF. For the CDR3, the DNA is TGTGCCAGCAGTTTTAGAGGGCTCCAAGAGACCCAGTACTTC.

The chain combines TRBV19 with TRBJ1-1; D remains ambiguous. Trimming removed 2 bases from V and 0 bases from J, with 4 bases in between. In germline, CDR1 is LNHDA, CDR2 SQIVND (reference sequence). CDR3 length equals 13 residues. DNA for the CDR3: TGTGCCAGTAGTATAAAGGTGAACACTGAAGCTTTCTTT. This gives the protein CASSIKVNTEAFF.

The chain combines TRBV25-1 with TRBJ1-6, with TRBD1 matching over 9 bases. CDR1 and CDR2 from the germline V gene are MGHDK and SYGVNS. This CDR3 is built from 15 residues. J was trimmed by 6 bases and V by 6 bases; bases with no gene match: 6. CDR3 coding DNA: TGTGCCAGCAGCGTCGGGACAGGGATTAATTCACCCCTCCACTTT. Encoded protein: CASSVGTGINSPLHF.

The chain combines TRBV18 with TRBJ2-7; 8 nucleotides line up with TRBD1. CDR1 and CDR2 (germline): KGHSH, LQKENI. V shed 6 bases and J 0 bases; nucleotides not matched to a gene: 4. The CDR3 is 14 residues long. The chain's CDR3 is CASSPDRASYEQYF. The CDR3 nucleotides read TGTGCCAGCTCCCCGGACAGGGCCTCCTACGAGCAGTACTTC.

CDR3 bases: TGTGCCAGCTCACCCCAGGGGAGACAGCCCCAGCATTTT. Amino acid sequence: CASSPQGRQPQHF. This chain connects TRBV18 to TRBJ1-5, with D possibly matching TRBD1 (6 bases). The germline V gene encodes CDR1 KGHSH and CDR2 LQKENI. Between the trimmed V and J ends, which lost 3 bases and 7 bases, there was a span of 10 bases. The CDR3 is made up of 13 amino acids.

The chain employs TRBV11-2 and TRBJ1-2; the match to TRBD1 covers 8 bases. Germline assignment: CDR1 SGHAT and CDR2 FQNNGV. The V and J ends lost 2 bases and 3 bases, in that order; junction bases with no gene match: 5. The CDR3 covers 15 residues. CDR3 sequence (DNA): TGTGCCAGCAGCTTAACGCAGGGGGCGGACTATGGCTACACCTTC. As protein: CASSLTQGADYGYTF.

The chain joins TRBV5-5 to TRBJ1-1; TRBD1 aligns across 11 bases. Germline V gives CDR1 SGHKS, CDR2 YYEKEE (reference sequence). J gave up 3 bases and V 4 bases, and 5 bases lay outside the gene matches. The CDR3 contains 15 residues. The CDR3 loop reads CASSPRTGGYTEAFF. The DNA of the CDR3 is TGTGCCAGCAGCCCTCGGACAGGGGGCTACACTGAAGCTTTCTTT.

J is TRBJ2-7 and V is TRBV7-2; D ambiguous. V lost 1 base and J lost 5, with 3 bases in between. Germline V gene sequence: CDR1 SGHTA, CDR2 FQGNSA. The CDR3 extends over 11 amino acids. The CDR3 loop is CASSLDHEQYF. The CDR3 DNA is TGTGCCAGCAGCTTAGACCACGAGCAGTACTTC. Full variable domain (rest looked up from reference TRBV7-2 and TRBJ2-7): GAGVSQSPSNKVTEKGKDVELRCDPISGHTALYWYRQSLGQGLEFLIYFQGNSAPDKSGLPSDRFSAERTGGSVSTLTIQRTQQEDSAVYLCASSLDHEQYFGPGTRLTVT.

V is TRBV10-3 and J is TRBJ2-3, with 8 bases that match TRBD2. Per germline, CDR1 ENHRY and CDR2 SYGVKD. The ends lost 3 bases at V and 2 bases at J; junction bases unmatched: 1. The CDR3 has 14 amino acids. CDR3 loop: CAISDGLATDTQYF. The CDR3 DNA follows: TGTGCCATCAGTGACGGACTAGCCACAGATACGCAGTATTTT.

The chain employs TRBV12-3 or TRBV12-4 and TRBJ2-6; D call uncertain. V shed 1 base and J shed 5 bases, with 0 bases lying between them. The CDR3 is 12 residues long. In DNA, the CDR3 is TGTGCCAGCAGTTTAGGGGCCAACGTCCTGACTTTC. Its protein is CASSLGANVLTF.

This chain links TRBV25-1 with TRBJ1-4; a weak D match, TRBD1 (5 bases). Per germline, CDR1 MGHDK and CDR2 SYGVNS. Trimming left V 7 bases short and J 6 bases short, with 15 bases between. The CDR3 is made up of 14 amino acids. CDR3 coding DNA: TGTGCCAGCACCCCGGGGGGGAAATATGAAAAACTGTTTTTT. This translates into CASTPGGKYEKLFF.

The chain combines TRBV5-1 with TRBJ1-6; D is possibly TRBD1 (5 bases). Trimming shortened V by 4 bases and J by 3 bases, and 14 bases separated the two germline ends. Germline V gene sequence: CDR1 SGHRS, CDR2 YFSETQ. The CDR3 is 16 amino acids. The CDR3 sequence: CASSLGTYNYNSPLHF. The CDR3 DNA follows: TGCGCCAGCAGCCTGGGGACGTATAACTATAATTCACCCCTCCACTTT.

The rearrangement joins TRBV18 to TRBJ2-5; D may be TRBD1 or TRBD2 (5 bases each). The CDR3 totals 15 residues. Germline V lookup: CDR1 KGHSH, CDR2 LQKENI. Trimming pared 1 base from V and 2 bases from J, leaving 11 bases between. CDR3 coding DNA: TGTGCCAGCTCACCACAAGGGGCGGGTCAAGAGACCCAGTACTTC. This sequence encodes CASSPQGAGQETQYF. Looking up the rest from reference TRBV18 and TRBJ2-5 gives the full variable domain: NAGVMQNPRHLVRRRGQEARLRCSPMKGHSHVYWYRQLPEEGLKFMVYLQKENIIDESGMPKERFSAEFPKEGPSILRIQQVVRGDSAAYFCASSPQGAGQETQYFGPGTRLLVL.

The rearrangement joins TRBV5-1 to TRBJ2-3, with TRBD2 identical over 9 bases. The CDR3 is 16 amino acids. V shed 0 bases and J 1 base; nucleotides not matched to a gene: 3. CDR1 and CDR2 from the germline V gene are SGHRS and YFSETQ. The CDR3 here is CASSLAPSGGTDTQYF. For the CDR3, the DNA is TGCGCCAGCAGCTTGGCCCCTAGCGGGGGCACAGATACGCAGTATTTT.

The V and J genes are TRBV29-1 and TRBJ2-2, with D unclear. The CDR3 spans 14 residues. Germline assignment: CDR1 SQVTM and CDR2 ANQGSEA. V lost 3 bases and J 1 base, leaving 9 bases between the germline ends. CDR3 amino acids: CSVEKSRNTGELFF. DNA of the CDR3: TGCAGCGTTGAGAAAAGCCGGAACACCGGGGAGCTGTTTTTT.

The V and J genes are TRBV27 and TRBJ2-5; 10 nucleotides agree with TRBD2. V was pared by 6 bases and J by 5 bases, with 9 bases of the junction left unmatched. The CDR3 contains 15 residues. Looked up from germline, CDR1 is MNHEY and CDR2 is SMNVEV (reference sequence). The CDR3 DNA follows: TGTGCCAGCAGCGCCTCTAGCGGGGGAAGGGAGACCCAGTACTTC. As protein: CASSASSGGRETQYF.

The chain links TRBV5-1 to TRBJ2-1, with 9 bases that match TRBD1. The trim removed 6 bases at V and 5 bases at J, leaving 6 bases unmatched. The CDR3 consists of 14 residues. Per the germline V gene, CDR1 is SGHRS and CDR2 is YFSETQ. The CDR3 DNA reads TGCGCCAGCAATCGGGACAGGGCCCACAATGAGCAGTTCTTC. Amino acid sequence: CASNRDRAHNEQFF.

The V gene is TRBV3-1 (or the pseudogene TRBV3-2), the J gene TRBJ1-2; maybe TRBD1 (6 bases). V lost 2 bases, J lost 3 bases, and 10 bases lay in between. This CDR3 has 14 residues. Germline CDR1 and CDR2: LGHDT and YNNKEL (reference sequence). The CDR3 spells CASSQLAGDYGYTF. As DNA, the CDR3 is TGTGCCAGCAGCCAATTGGCAGGGGACTATGGCTACACCTTC.

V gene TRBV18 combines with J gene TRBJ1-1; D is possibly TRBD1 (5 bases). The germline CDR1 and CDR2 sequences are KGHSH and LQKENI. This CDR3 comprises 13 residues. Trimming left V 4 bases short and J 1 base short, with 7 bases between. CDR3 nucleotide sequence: TGTGCCAGCTCACTCGGGACGAACACTGAAGCTTTCTTT. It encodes CASSLGTNTEAFF.

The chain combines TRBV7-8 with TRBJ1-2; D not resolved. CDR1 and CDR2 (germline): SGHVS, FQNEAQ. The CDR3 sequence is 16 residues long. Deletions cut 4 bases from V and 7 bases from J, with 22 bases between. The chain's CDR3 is CASSSGRVPRAAGYTF. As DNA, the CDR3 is TGTGCCAGCAGCTCTGGTAGGGTCCCCAGAGCGGCTGGCTACACCTTC.

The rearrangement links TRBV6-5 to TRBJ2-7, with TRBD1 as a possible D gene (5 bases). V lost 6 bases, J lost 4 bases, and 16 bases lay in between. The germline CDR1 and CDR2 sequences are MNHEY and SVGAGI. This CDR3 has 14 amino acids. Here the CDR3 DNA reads TGTGCCAGCAGGCCCCGCGGAAAGGGGTACGAGCAGTACTTC. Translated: CASRPRGKGYEQYF.

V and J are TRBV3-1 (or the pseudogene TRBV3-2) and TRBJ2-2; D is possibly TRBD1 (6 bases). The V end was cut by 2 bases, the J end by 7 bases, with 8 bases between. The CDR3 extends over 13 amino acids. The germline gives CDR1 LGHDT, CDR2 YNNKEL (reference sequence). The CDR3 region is CASSQLGGGELFF. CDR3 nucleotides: TGTGCCAGCAGCCAACTAGGGGGCGGGGAGCTGTTTTTT.

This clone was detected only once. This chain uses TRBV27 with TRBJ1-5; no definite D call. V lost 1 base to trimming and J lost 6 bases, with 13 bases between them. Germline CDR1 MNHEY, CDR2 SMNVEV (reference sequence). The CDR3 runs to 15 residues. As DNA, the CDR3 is TGTGCCAGCAGTTTATTGCCAGGATCGGGTCAGCCCCAGCATTTT. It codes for CASSLLPGSGQPQHF.

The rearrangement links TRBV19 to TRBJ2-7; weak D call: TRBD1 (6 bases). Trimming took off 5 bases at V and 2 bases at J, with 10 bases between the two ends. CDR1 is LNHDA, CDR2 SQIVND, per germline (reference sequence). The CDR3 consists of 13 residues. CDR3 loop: CASSPGVTYEQYF. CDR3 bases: TGTGCCAGTAGTCCAGGGGTAACCTACGAGCAGTACTTC.

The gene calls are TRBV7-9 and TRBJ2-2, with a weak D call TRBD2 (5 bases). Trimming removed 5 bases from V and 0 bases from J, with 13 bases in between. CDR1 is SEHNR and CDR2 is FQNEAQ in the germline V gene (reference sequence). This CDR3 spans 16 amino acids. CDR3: CASSHSLGANTGELFF. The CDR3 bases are TGTGCCAGCAGCCATTCACTAGGAGCGAACACCGGGGAGCTGTTTTTT.

The CDR3 sequence is CASKPGPTNYGYTF. In nucleotides, the CDR3 is TGTGCCAGCAAACCGGGACCGACTAACTATGGCTACACCTTC. This chain uses TRBV6-5 with TRBJ1-2; D might be TRBD1 (5 bases). The CDR3 sequence is 14 residues long. Germline V gene sequence: CDR1 MNHEY, CDR2 SVGAGI. Trimming removed 7 bases at V and 0 bases at J, with 12 bases between.

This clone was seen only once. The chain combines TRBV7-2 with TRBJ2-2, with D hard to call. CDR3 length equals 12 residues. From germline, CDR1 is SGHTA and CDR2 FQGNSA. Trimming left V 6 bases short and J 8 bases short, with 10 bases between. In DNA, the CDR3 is TGTGCCAGCAGTAATTTATGGGGGGAGCTGTTTTTT. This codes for CASSNLWGELFF. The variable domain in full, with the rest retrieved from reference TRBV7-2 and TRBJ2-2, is GAGVSQSPSNKVTEKGKDVELRCDPISGHTALYWYRQSLGQGLEFLIYFQGNSAPDKSGLPSDRFSAERTGGSVSTLTIQRTQQEDSAVYLCASSNLWGELFFGEGSRLTVL.

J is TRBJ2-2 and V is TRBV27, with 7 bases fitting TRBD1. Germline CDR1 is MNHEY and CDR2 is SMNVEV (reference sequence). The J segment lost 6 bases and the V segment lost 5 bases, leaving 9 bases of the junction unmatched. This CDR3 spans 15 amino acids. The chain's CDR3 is CASSRRQGGPGELFF. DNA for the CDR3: TGTGCCAGCAGTCGGAGACAGGGCGGTCCCGGGGAGCTGTTTTTT.